The clone carrying this T cell receptor beta chain appeared many times. Its specificity is not known. Researchers used 5'RACE with constant-segment primers to make TCR alpha and TCR beta cDNA libraries that carry sample barcodes and UMIs. TCRdb independently ran MiXCR on the 5' RACE reads; one entry per CDR3 protein. The table has about 610,000 distinct CDR3 sequences, 17% seen once. This CDR3 region has 16 residues. Trimming pared 0 bases from V and 8 bases from J, leaving 18 bases between. Per the germline V gene, CDR1 is SGHRS and CDR2 is YFSETQ. This entry comes from a study of T-cell memory formation after mild COVID-19. In the study overall: Clusters of TCRs were largely donor specific. Study results and limitations: Whether day 37 second-wave clones are SARS-CoV-2-specific was not confirmed. The appearance of some responding clones in pre-infection memory suggested that cross-reactive memory joined.

This clonotype originated in an adult woman who had mild COVID-19 (a few samples of this study predate the infection). Cell type and time point are not known. This chain connects TRBV5-1 to TRBJ2-4, with D maybe TRBD2 (6 bases). Sequenced input: PBMCs or a T cell subset sorted from them (not recorded which). CDR3 in DNA: TGCGCCAGCAGCTTGGCCGGAGGAGGGATTGCAGACATTCAGTACTTC. It yields the protein CASSLAGGGIADIQYF.